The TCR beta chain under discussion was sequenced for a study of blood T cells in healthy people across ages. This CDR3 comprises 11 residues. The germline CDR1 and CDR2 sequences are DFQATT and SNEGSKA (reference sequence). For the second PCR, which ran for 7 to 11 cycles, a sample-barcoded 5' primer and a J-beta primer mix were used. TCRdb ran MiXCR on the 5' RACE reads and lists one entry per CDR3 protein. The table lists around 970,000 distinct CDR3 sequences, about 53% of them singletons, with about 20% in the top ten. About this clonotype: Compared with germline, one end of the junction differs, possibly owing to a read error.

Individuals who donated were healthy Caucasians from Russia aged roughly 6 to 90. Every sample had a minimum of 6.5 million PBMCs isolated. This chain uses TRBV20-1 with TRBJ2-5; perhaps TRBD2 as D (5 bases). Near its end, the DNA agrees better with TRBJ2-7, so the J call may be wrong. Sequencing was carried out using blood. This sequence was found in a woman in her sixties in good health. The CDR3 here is CSTSPAYEQYF. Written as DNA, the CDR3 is TGCAGTACTAGTCCCGCCTACGAGCAGTACTTC.